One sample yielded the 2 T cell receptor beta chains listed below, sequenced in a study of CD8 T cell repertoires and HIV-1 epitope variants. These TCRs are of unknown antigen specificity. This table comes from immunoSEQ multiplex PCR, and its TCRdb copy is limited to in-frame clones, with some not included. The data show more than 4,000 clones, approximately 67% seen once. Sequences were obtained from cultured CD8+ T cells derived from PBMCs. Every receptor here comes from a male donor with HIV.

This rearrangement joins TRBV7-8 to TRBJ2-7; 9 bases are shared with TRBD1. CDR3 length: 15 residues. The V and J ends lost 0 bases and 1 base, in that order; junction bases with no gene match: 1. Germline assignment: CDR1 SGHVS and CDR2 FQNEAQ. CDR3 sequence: CASSLAGTGSYEQYF. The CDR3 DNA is TGTGCCAGCAGCTTAGCTGGGACAGGGTCCTACGAGCAGTACTTC.

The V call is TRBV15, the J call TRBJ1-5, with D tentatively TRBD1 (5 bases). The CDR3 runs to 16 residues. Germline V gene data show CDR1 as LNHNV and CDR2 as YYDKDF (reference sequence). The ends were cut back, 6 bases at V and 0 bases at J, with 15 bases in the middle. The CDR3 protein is CATREGLGFSNQPQHF. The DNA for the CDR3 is TGTGCCACCAGGGAGGGGCTAGGGTTTAGCAATCAGCCCCAGCATTTT. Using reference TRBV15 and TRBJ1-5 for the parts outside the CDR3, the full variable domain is DAMVIQNPRYQVTQFGKPVTLSCSQTLNHNVMYWYQQKSSQAPKLLFHYYDKDFNNEADTPDNFQSRRPNTSFCFLDIRSPGLGDTAMYLCATREGLGFSNQPQHFGDGTRLSIL.